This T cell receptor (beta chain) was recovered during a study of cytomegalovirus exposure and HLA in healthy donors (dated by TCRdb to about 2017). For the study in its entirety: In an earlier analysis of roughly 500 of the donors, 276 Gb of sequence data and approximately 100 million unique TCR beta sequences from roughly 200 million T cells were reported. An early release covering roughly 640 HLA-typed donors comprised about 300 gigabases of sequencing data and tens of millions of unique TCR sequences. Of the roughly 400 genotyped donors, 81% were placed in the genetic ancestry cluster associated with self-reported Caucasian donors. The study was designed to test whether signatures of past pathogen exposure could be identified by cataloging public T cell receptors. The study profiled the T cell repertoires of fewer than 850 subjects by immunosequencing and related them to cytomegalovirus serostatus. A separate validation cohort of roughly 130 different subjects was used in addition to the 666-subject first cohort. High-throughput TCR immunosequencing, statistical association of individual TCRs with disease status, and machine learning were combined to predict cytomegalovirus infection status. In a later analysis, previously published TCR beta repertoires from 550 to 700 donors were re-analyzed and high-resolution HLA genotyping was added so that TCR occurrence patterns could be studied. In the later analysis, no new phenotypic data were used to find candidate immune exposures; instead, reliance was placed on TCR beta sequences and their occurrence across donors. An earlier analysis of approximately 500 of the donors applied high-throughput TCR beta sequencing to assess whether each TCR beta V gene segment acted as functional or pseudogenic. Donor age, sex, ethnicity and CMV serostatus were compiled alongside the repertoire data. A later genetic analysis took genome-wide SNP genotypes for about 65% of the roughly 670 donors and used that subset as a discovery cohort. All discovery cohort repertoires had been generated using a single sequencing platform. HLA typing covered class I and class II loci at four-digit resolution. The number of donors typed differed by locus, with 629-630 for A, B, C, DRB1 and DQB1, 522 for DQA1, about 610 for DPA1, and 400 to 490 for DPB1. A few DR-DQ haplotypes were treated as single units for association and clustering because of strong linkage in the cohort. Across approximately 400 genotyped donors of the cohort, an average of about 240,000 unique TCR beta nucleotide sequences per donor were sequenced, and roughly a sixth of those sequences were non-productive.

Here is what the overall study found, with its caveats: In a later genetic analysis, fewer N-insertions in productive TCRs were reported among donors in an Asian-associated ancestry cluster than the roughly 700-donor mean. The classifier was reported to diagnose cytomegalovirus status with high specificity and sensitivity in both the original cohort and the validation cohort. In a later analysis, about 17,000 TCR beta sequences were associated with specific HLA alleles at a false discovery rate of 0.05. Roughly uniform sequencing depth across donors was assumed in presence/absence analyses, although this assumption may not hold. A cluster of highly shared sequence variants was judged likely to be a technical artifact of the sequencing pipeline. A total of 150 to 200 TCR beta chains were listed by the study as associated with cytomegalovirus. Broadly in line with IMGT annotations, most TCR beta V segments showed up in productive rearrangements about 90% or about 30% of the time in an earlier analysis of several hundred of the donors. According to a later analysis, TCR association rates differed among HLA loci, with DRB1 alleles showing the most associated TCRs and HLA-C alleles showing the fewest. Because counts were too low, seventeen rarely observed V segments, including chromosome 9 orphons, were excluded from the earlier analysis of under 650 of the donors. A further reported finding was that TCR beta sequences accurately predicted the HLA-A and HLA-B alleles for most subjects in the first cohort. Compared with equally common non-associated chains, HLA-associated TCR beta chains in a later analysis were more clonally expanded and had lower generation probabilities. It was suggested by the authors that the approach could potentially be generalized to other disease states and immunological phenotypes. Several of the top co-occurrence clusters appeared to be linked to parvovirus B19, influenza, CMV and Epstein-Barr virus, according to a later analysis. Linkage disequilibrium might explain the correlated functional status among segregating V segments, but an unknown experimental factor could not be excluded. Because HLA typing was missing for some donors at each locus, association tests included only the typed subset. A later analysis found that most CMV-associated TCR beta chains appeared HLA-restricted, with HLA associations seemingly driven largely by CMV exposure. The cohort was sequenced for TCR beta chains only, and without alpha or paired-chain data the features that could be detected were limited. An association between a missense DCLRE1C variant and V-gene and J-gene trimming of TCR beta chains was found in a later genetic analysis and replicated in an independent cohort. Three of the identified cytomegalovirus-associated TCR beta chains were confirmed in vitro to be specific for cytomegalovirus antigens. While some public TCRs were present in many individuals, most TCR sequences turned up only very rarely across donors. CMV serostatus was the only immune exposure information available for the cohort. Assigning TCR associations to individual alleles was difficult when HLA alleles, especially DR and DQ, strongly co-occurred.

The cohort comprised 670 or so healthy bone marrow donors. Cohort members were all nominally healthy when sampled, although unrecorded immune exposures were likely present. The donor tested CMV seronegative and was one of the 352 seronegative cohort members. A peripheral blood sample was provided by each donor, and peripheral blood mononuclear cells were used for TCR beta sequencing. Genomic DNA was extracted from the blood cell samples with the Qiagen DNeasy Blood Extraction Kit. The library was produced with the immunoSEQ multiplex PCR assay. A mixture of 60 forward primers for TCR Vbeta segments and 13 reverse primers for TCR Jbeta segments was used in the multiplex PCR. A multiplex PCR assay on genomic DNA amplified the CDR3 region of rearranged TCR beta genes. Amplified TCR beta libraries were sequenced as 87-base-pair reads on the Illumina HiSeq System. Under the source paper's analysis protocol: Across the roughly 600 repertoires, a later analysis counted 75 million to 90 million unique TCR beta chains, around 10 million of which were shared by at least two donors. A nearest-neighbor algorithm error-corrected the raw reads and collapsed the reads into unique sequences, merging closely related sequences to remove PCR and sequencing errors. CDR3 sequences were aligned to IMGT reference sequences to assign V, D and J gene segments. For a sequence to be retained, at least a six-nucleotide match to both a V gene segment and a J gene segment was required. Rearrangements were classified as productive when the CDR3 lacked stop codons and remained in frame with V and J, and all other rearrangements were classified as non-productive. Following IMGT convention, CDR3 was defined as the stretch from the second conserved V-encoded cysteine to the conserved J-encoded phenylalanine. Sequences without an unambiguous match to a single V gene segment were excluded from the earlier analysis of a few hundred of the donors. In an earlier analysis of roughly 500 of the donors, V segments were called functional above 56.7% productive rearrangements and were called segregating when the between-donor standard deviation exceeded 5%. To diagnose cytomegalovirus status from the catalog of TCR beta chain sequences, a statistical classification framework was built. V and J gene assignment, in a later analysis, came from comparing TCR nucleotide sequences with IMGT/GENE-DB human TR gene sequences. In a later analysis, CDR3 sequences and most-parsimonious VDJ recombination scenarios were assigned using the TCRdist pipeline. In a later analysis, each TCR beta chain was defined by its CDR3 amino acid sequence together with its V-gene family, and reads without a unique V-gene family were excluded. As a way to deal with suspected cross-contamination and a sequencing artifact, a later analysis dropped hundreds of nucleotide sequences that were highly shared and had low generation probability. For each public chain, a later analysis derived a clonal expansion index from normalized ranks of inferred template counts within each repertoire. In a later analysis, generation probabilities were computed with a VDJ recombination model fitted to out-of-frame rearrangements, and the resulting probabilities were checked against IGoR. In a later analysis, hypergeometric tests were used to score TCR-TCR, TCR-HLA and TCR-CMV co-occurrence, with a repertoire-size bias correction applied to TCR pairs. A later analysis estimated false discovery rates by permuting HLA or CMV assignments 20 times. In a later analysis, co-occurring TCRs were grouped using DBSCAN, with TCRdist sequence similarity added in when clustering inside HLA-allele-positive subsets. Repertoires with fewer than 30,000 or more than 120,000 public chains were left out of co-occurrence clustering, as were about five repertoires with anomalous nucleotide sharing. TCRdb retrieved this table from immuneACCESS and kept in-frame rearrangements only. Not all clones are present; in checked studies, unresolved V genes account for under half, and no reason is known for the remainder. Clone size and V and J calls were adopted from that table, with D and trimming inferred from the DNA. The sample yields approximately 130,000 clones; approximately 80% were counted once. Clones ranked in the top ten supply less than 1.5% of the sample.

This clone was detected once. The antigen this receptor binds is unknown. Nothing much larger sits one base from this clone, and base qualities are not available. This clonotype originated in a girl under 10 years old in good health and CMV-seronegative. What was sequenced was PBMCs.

The CDR3: CASSFTGGAVEKLFF. The nucleotide sequence reads TGTGCCAGCAGCTTTACAGGGGGCGCGGTTGAAAAACTGTTTTTT. The V and J genes are TRBV5-4 and TRBJ1-4, with TRBD1 identical over 9 junction bases. Taken from the germline V gene (reference sequence), the CDR1 and CDR2 loops are SGHNT and YYREEE. The CDR3, cysteine through phenylalanine, is 15 amino acids long. The retained sequence is limited to the CDR3, 45 bases, with the frame set at the first base. Ends trimmed: V by 2 bases, J by 7 bases; bases unmatched to a gene: 6. Outside the CDR3, residues come from the reference TRBV5-4 and TRBJ1-4 proteins, so the full variable domain is: ETGVTQSPTHLIKTRGQQVTLRCSSQSGHNTVSWYQQALGQGPQFIFQYYREEENGRGNFPPRFSGLQFPNYSSELNVNALELDDSALYLCASSFTGGAVEKLFFGSGTQLSVL.